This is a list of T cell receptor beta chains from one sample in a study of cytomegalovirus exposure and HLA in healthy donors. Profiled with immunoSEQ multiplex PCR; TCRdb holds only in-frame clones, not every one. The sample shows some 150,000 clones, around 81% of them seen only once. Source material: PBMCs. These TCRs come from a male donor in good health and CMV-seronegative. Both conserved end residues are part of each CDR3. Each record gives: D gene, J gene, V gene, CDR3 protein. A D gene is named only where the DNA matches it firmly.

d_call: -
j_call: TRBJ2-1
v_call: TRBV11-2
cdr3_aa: CASRFRTFQGRYNEQFF

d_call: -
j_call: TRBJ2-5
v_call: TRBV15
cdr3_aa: CATSRVGAGAQETQYF

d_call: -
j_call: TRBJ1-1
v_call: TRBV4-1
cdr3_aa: CASSHPGYMNTEAFF

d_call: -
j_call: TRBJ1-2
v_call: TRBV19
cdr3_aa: CASTLAANYGYTF

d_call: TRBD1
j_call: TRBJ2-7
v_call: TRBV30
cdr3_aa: CAWRGQGTIFGF

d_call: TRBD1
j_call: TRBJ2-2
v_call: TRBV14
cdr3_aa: CASSQDRDRGNTGELFF

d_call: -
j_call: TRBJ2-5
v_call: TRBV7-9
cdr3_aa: CASAYPAGDQETQYF

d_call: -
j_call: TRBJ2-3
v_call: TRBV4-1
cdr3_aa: CASSQDLRAGATDTQYF

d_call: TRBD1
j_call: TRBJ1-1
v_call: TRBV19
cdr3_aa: CASSPLGQVNTEAFF

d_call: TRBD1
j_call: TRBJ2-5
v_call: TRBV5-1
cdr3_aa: CASSLGHQGDRETQYF

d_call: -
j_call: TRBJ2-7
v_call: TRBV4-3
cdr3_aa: CASSQERGPPYEQYF

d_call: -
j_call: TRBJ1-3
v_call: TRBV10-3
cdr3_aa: CAISESRANTIYF

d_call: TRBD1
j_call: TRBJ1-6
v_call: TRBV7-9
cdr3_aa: CASSLPGTGSGESPLHF

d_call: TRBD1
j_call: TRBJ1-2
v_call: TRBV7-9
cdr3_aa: CASSPGTGGDMDYGYTF

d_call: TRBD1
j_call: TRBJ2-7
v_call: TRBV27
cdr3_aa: CASRGQGYPPEQYF

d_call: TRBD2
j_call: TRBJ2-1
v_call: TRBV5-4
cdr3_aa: CASSTPGLAGISYNEQFF

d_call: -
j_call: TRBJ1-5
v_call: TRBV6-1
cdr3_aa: CASSLRQSSNQPQHF

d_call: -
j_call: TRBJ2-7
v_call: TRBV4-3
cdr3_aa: CASSRGVGDEQYF

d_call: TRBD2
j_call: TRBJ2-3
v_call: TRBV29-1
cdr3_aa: CSVGPSGGSTDTQYF

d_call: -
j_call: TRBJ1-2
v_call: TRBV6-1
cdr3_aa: CASSEGGGGYGYTF

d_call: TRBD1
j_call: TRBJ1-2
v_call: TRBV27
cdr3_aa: CASSRMGTASYGYTF

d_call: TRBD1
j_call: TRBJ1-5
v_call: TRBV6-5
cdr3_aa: CASRAGTGNQPQHF

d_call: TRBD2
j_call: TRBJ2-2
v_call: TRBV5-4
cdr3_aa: CASSSRTSGDTGELFF

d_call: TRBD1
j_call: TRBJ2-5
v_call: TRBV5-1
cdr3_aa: CASSLEGSGTGGGIQYF

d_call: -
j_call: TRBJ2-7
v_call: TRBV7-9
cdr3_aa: CASSSISPTGSSYEQYF

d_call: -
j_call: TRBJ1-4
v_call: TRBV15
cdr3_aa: CATSRDFSGDRFF

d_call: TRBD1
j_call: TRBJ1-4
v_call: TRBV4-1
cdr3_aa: CASSHGQGAEKLFF

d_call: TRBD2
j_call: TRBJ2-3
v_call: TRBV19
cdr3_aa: CASSTSKLAGDRNTQYF

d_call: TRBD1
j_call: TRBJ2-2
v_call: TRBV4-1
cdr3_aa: CASSQDGTGDTGELFF

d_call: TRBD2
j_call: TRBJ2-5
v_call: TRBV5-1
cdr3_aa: CASKGLAVQETQYF

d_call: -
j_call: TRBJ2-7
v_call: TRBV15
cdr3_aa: CATSRDSAKFYEQYF

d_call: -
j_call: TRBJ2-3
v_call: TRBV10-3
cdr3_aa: CAISEGGSADTQYF

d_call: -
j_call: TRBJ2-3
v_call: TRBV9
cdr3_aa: CASSPTTDTQYF

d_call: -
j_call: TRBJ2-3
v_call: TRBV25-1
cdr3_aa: CASSLARTDTQYF

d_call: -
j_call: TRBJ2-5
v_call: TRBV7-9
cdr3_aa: CASRLRAGNQETQYF

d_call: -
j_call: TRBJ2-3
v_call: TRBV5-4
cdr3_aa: CASSSGTDTQYF

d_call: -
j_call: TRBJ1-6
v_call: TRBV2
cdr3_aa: CASSVVAGLHF

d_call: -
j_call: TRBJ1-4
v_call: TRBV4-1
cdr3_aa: CASSQPQEKLFF

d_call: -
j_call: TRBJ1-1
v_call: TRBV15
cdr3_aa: CATSRDLGQTNTEAFF

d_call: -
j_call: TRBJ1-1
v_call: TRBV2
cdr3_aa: CAVLDIRGREEAFF

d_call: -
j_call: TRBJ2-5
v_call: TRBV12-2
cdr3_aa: CASRLFRDRGRETQYF

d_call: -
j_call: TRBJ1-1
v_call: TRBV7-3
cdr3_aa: CASSLRRNTEASF

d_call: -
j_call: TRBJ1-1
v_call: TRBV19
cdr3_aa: CARPTGHNEAFF

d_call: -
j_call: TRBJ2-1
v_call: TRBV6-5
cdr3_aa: CASRTDASYNEQFF

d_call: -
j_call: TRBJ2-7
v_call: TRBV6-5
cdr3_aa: CASRRGQISYEQYF